The 29 T cell receptor beta chains reported below all come from one sample, sequenced in a study of blood T cell repertoires in COVID-19. The repertoire was sequenced with immunoSEQ multiplex PCR; TCRdb's copy has only in-frame clones and lacks some. The sample contains about 130,000 clones, around 85% of which appear only once. Sequencing input: peripheral blood. All receptors derive from a woman aged 50 to 65 who had recovered from COVID-19.

The gene calls are TRBV11-2 and TRBJ2-7; 12 positions agree with TRBD2. Germline V gene data show CDR1 as SGHAT and CDR2 as FQNNGV. V was pared by 5 bases and J by 5 bases, with 7 bases of the junction left unmatched. The CDR3 has 15 amino acids. The CDR3 here is CASSGKLAGGNEQYF. CDR3 DNA: TGTGCCAGCAGCGGTAAACTAGCGGGAGGTAACGAGCAGTACTTC.

This rearrangement joins TRBV7-9 to TRBJ2-1; 14 nucleotides match TRBD2. Germline V gene lookup returns CDR1 SEHNR and CDR2 FQNEAQ (reference sequence). The CDR3 spans 17 residues. Trimming at V came to 5 bases and at J to 3 bases, leaving 6 bases not matched to a gene. In DNA, the CDR3 is TGTGCCAGCAGCCCTGGGACTAGCGGGAGACTCTACAATGAGCAGTTCTTC. It codes for CASSPGTSGRLYNEQFF.

The genes are TRBV7-2 and TRBJ2-1, with D tentatively TRBD2 (6 bases). Germline-derived CDR1 and CDR2 are SGHTA and FQGNSA. V dropped 4 bases and J dropped 9 bases, with 13 bases sitting between them. The CDR3 has 13 residues. CDR3 region: CASSSQTRAEQFF. For the CDR3, the DNA is TGTGCCAGCAGCTCCCAGACTAGGGCTGAGCAGTTCTTC.

The chain combines TRBV11-2 with TRBJ2-5; D perhaps matches TRBD2 (5 bases). Germline CDR1 SGHAT, CDR2 FQNNGV. V was shortened by 4 bases and J by 7 bases, with 19 bases between the two germline ends. The CDR3 contains 15 residues. The CDR3 here is CASSWSTPPGGTQYF. As DNA, the CDR3 is TGTGCCAGCAGCTGGTCGACCCCACCCGGAGGGACCCAGTACTTC.

The V gene is TRBV10-3, the J gene TRBJ2-7, with D maybe TRBD1 (5 bases). There are 12 residues in the CDR3. Trimming removed 6 bases at V and 4 bases at J, with 10 bases between. Germline CDR1 is ENHRY and CDR2 is SYGVKD. The CDR3 spells CAISAGQYEQYF. Written as DNA, the CDR3 is TGTGCCATCAGCGCAGGGCAGTACGAGCAGTACTTC.

V usage is TRBV3-1 (or the pseudogene TRBV3-2) and J usage is TRBJ2-7; D gene uncertain. Germline lookup yields CDR1 LGHDT and CDR2 YNNKEL (reference sequence). Trimming shortened V by 4 bases and J by 6 bases, and 13 bases separated the two germline ends. The CDR3 runs 13 residues. CDR3 nucleotides: TGTGCCAGCAGCCTGAGAAACGGCGGCGAGCAGTACTTC. Its translation is CASSLRNGGEQYF.

The CDR3: CASSLGGEKETQYF. DNA for the CDR3: TGTGCCAGCAGCTTAGGGGGGGAGAAGGAGACCCAGTACTTC. The V and J genes are TRBV7-8 and TRBJ2-5, with D possibly matching TRBD2 (6 bases). CDR3 length equals 14 residues. Germline CDR1 is SGHVS and CDR2 is FQNEAQ. V was pared by 1 base and J by 5 bases, with 11 bases between.

This chain connects TRBV24-1 to TRBJ2-5, with D possibly TRBD1 on 6 matching bases. V gave up 2 bases and J gave up 0 bases, with 9 bases separating them. The CDR3 extends over 15 amino acids. Looked up from germline, CDR1 is KGHDR and CDR2 is SFDVKD. The chain's CDR3 is CATSDSRQDQETQYF. The CDR3 nucleotides read TGTGCCACCAGTGATTCCCGACAGGACCAAGAGACCCAGTACTTC.

This chain uses TRBV4-1 with TRBJ2-1; TRBD2 agrees at 9 bases. Germline trimming cut 0 bases from V and 4 bases from J; bases unmatched to any gene: 4. The CDR3 length is 16 residues. CDR1 MGHRA and CDR2 YSYEKL come from the germline V gene. The CDR3 bases are TGCGCCAGCAGCCAAGATGCGGGGGGGATTTACAATGAGCAGTTCTTC. Translated, it gives CASSQDAGGIYNEQFF.

This rearrangement joins TRBV5-4 to TRBJ2-1; 8 bases are shared with TRBD1. Per the germline V gene, CDR1 is SGHNT and CDR2 is YYREEE (reference sequence). V lost 4 bases to trimming and J lost 2 bases; unmatched junction nucleotides: 11. This CDR3 contains 17 residues. DNA for the CDR3: TGTGCCAGCAGCCCACCAGGGGCAGGGGGCGCCTACAATGAGCAGTTCTTC. The encoded protein is CASSPPGAGGAYNEQFF.

This clone occurred a few times. The chain is built from TRBV6-1 and TRBJ1-2; D is unclear. This CDR3 spans 12 amino acids. Germline V gene lookup returns CDR1 MNHNS and CDR2 SASEGT. Trimming removed 2 bases from V and 7 bases from J, with 8 bases in between. The CDR3 DNA follows: TGTGCCAGCAGTGAAAATTTTAGTGGCTACACCTTC. It is translated as CASSENFSGYTF.

The chain employs TRBV9 and TRBJ2-1; 10 bases fit TRBD2. J was trimmed by 5 bases and V by 0 bases; bases with no gene match: 2. The CDR3 runs 15 residues. Germline lookup yields CDR1 SGDLS and CDR2 YYNGEE. CDR3 region: CASSVGSGGDNEQFF. CDR3 nucleotides: TGTGCCAGCAGCGTAGGGAGCGGGGGGGACAATGAGCAGTTCTTC.

The rearrangement joins TRBV5-1 to TRBJ2-1, with 7 bases lining up with TRBD2. V shed 7 bases, J shed 2 bases, and the junction held 9 bases outside the gene matches. The CDR3 extends over 15 amino acids. CDR1 and CDR2 (germline): SGHRS, YFSETQ. CDR3 nucleotide sequence: TGCGCCAGCCGCCCCGGGACTACCACCTACAATGAGCAGTTCTTC. It is translated as CASRPGTTTYNEQFF. Full variable domain (missing parts from reference TRBV5-1 and TRBJ2-1): KAGVTQTPRYLIKTRGQQVTLSCSPISGHRSVSWYQQTPGQGLQFLFEYFSETQRNKGNFPGRFSGRQFSNSRSEMNVSTLELGDSALYLCASRPGTTTYNEQFFGPGTRLTVL.

V usage is TRBV12-3 or TRBV12-4 and J usage is TRBJ2-3; D remains unclear. The V end lost 2 bases, the J end lost 3 bases, and 6 bases lay between the germline ends. The CDR3 loop spans 13 amino acids. Here the CDR3 DNA reads TGTGCCAGCAGTTTAACGACAACAGATACGCAGTATTTT. The encoded protein is CASSLTTTDTQYF.

This chain uses TRBV19 with TRBJ1-5; 7 nucleotides line up with TRBD1. Trimming cost V 7 bases and J 5 bases; bases outside gene matches: 8. This CDR3 region has 14 residues. Germline V gives CDR1 LNHDA, CDR2 SQIVND (reference sequence). The CDR3 nucleotides read TGTGCCAGTAAACCAGGACAGGAGCATCAGCCCCAGCATTTT. It codes for CASKPGQEHQPQHF. Full variable domain (missing parts from reference TRBV19 and TRBJ1-5): DGGITQSPKYLFRKEGQNVTLSCEQNLNHDAMYWYRQDPGQGLRLIYYSQIVNDFQKGDIAEGYSVSREKKESFPLTVTSAQKNPTAFYLCASKPGQEHQPQHFGDGTRLSIL.

The gene calls are TRBV30 and TRBJ2-3, with TRBD2 matching over 10 bases. This CDR3 has 14 amino acids. The germline V gene encodes CDR1 GTSNPN and CDR2 SVGIG (reference sequence). V trimming: 5 bases; J trimming: 4 bases; junction bases outside the gene matches: 6. CDR3 sequence: CAWGSGGASDTQYF. In DNA, the CDR3 is TGTGCCTGGGGAAGCGGGGGGGCGTCAGATACGCAGTATTTT.

This clone was seen only once. The genes are TRBV30 and TRBJ1-2, with 8 bases aligning to TRBD1. V dropped 2 bases and J dropped 3; count of bases not matched to a gene: 2. Germline V gene lookup returns CDR1 GTSNPN and CDR2 SVGIG (reference sequence). The CDR3 extends over 13 amino acids. CDR3 nucleotide sequence: TGTGCCTGGAGTCCGACAGGGGACTATGGCTACACCTTC. Encoded protein: CAWSPTGDYGYTF. The full variable domain, its missing parts supplied by reference TRBV30 and TRBJ1-2, is SQTIHQWPATLVQPVGSPLSLECTVEGTSNPNLYWYRQAAGRGLQLLFYSVGIGQISSEVPQNLSASRPQDRQFILSSKKLLLSDSGFYLCAWSPTGDYGYTFGSGTRLTVV.

V is TRBV5-1 and J is TRBJ2-2; tentatively, D is TRBD1 (6 bases). The germline V gene has CDR1 SGHRS and CDR2 YFSETQ. The CDR3 runs to 14 residues. The V end lost 7 bases, the J end lost 4 bases, and 14 bases lay between the germline ends. The CDR3 protein is CASEEGDRTGELFF. CDR3 nucleotides: TGCGCCAGCGAAGAGGGGGATCGCACCGGGGAGCTGTTTTTT.

This clone was seen just once. The rearrangement uses TRBV4-1 and TRBJ2-7, with 9 bases that match TRBD2. The V and J ends lost 0 bases and 5 bases, in that order; junction bases with no gene match: 11. Germline assignment: CDR1 MGHRA and CDR2 YSYEKL. This CDR3 comprises 17 residues. The CDR3, as DNA: TGCGCCAGCAGCCAAGATTATATGGCGGGGGGGCTTGACGAGCAGTACTTC. Its protein product is CASSQDYMAGGLDEQYF.

J is TRBJ2-2 and V is TRBV7-2; weak D call: TRBD1 (5 bases). Trimming left V 1 base short and J 6 bases short, with 9 bases between. CDR3 length: 14 residues. CDR1 SGHTA and CDR2 FQGNSA come from the germline V gene. This CDR3 is CASSLGRVAGELFF. The CDR3 bases are TGTGCCAGCAGCTTAGGCAGGGTAGCCGGGGAGCTGTTTTTT.

The chain combines TRBV6-1 with TRBJ2-7, with D possibly matching TRBD2 (6 bases). The CDR3 contains 15 residues. V lost 2 bases to trimming and J lost 4 bases, with 15 bases between them. The germline V gene encodes CDR1 MNHNS and CDR2 SASEGT. CDR3 bases: TGTGCCAGCAGTGAAATAGGGCGCGGGGTGTACGAGCAGTACTTC. Protein sequence: CASSEIGRGVYEQYF.

V is TRBV5-1 and J is TRBJ2-7, with D perhaps TRBD2 (5 bases). The CDR3 spans 12 residues. Germline CDR1 and CDR2: SGHRS and YFSETQ. Trimming removed 4 bases from V and 0 bases from J, with 5 bases in between. CDR3 DNA: TGCGCCAGCAGCGGGAGCTCCTACGAGCAGTACTTC. Protein sequence: CASSGSSYEQYF.

With respect to this clone: Within the sample, other DNA sequences also encode this same CDR3. The chain links TRBV18 to TRBJ1-3; unclear D gene. The CDR3 totals 14 residues. CDR1 and CDR2 from the germline V gene are KGHSH and LQKENI. V was trimmed by 3 bases and J by 2 bases, leaving 8 bases between them. The CDR3 protein is CASSPDGAGNTIYF. For the CDR3, the DNA is TGTGCCAGCTCACCCGACGGAGCTGGAAACACCATATATTTT.

The chain employs TRBV29-1 and TRBJ2-5; D gene uncertain. Germline CDR1 and CDR2: SQVTM and ANQGSEA. The length of the CDR3 is 10 residues. V was trimmed by 7 bases and J by 3 bases, leaving 6 bases between them. The CDR3 is CSATEETQYF. CDR3 coding DNA: TGCAGCGCCACTGAAGAGACCCAGTACTTC.

The chain carries TRBV7-2 and TRBJ1-1, with 7 nucleotides matching TRBD1. The CDR3 extends over 15 amino acids. V shed 5 bases, J shed 1 base, and the junction held 7 bases outside the gene matches. Germline-derived CDR1 and CDR2 are SGHTA and FQGNSA. For the CDR3, the DNA is TGTGCCAGCAGCCTCCACAGGGGACCGAACACTGAAGCTTTCTTT. As protein: CASSLHRGPNTEAFF.

V usage is TRBV11-1 and J usage is TRBJ2-7; maybe TRBD2 (6 bases). The CDR3 extends over 12 amino acids. The germline V gene encodes CDR1 SGHAT and CDR2 FQDESV (reference sequence). With 5 bases removed from V and 4 bases from J, the gap between germline ends came to 9 bases. The CDR3 loop reads CASSRAGYEQYF. The CDR3 DNA sequence: TGTGCCAGCAGCAGAGCGGGTTACGAGCAGTACTTC.

This chain uses TRBV11-2 with TRBJ1-6; D is ambiguous. V lost 0 bases, J lost 14 bases, and 11 bases lay in between. Germline values: CDR1 SGHAT, CDR2 FQNNGV. The CDR3 extends over 13 amino acids. The CDR3 is CASSLEVGTTLHF. CDR3 nucleotide sequence: TGTGCCAGCAGCTTAGAGGTCGGTACCACCCTCCACTTT.

The rearrangement links TRBV7-2 to TRBJ1-1, with TRBD1 identical over 7 bases. Germline assignment: CDR1 SGHTA and CDR2 FQGNSA. The J segment lost 4 bases and the V segment lost 4 bases, leaving 3 bases of the junction unmatched. The CDR3 contains 13 residues. The CDR3 coding sequence is TGTGCCAGCAGCTCCAGGGGGAGCACTGAAGCTTTCTTT. Protein product: CASSSRGSTEAFF.

The V gene is TRBV19, the J gene TRBJ2-2, with D possibly TRBD1 on 5 matching bases. Germline V lookup: CDR1 LNHDA, CDR2 SQIVND (reference sequence). This CDR3 spans 14 amino acids. Trimming left V 5 bases short and J 4 bases short, with 11 bases between. The CDR3 nucleotides read TGTGCCAGTAGTCCCTCGACAGTCACCGGGGAGCTGTTTTTT. This encodes CASSPSTVTGELFF.